These T cell receptor beta chains were read from a single sample in a study of CD8 T cells in ankylosing spondylitis. One entry per CDR3 protein results from TCRdb running MiXCR on the 5' RACE reads. The sample lists approximately 220,000 distinct CDR3 sequences, 15% to 20% occurring once. The sequencing input was blood, either unsorted or a sorted T cell fraction (not recorded which). The receptors shown here come from a male donor with ankylosing spondylitis. Both conserved end residues are part of each CDR3. The order of the fields is clone size, D gene, V gene, J gene, CDR3 protein, CDR3 DNA. The D gene is left open where the match is weak. The listing skips clone size in some rows; elsewhere it reads once, few, many or a size class.

few	TRBD2	TRBV6-1	TRBJ2-7	CASSDLGASGIEQYF	TGTGCCAGCAGTGACCTGGGGGCTAGCGGGATAGAGCAGTACTTC
.	.	TRBV21-1	TRBJ2-3	CASSKTDMITDTQYF	TGTGCCAGCAGCAAAACGGACATGATCACAGATACGCAGTATTTT
many	TRBD1	TRBV28	TRBJ2-6	CASSSGTVSGANVLTF	TGTGCCAGCAGCAGTGGGACAGTCTCTGGGGCCAACGTCCTGACTTTC
many	.	TRBV12-3/TRBV12-4	TRBJ2-5	CASSLLPPSNQETQYF	TGTGCCAGCAGTTTACTCCCTCCCAGTAATCAAGAGACCCAGTACTTC
.	TRBD1	TRBV29-1	TRBJ1-1	CSVAGQVNTEAFF	TGCAGCGTGGCGGGACAGGTGAACACTGAAGCTTTCTTT
few	TRBD2	TRBV9	TRBJ2-1	CASSLTSGGRNEQFF	TGTGCCAGCAGCCTCACTAGCGGGGGCCGGAATGAGCAGTTCTTC
.	TRBD1	TRBV12-3/TRBV12-4	TRBJ2-1	CASSPGTDEQFF	TGTGCCAGCAGTCCAGGGACAGACGAGCAGTTCTTC
many	.	TRBV5-1	TRBJ2-1	CASSSASSYNEQFF	TGCGCCAGCAGCTCCGCGAGCTCCTACAATGAGCAGTTCTTC
.	TRBD2	TRBV6-2/TRBV6-3	TRBJ2-2	CASSYTSGIRGTGELFF	TGTGCCAGCAGTTACACTAGCGGGATAAGAGGCACCGGGGAGCTGTTTTTT
few	.	TRBV30	TRBJ2-7	CAWSEVGLGDLRQYF	TGTGCCTGGAGTGAGGTTGGTCTGGGGGACTTGAGGCAGTACTTC
.	TRBD1	TRBV5-1	TRBJ1-1	CASSLEAGGSLEAFF	TGCGCCAGCAGCTTGGAGGCAGGGGGCTCGCTCGAAGCTTTCTTT
.	.	TRBV4-3	TRBJ2-7	CASSQVLRLAGDEQYF	TGCGCCAGCAGCCAAGTCTTGCGCCTAGCAGGAGACGAGCAGTACTTC
.	TRBD1	TRBV6-5	TRBJ1-4	CASSYSTGRNEKLFF	TGTGCCAGCAGTTACTCGACAGGGAGGAATGAAAAACTGTTTTTT
few	TRBD1	TRBV4-3	TRBJ1-2	CASSQGDSNYGYTF	TGCGCCAGCAGCCAAGGGGACAGTAACTATGGCTACACCTTC
.	TRBD1	TRBV20-1	TRBJ1-3	CSARDLTKMDRDENTIYF	TGCAGTGCTAGAGATCTCACGAAGATGGACAGGGACGAAAACACCATATATTTT
.	TRBD1	TRBV19	TRBJ2-2	CASNILWTGGNTGELFF	TGTGCCAGTAACATCCTCTGGACAGGGGGAAACACCGGGGAGCTGTTTTTT
.	.	TRBV6-5	TRBJ2-2	CASSYRQYTGELFF	TGTGCCAGCAGTTATCGGCAGTACACCGGGGAGCTGTTTTTT
.	.	TRBV6-2/TRBV6-3	TRBJ2-3	CASQRTVTDTQYF	TGTGCCAGCCAGCGGACAGTCACAGATACGCAGTATTTT
few	.	TRBV14	TRBJ2-1	CASRPYGSEQFF	TGTGCCAGCCGACCGTATGGGAGCGAGCAGTTCTTC
.	.	TRBV12-3/TRBV12-4	TRBJ1-5	CASSFAGNQPQHF	TGTGCCAGCAGTTTCGCGGGCAATCAGCCCCAGCATTTT
.	TRBD1	TRBV7-9	TRBJ1-2	CASSGGQKANYGYTF	TGTGCCAGCAGCGGGGGACAGAAAGCTAACTATGGCTACACCTTC
once	.	TRBV30	TRBJ1-1	CAWHSGPYTEAFF	TGTGCCTGGCATTCCGGCCCTTACACTGAAGCTTTCTTT
.	.	TRBV6-1	TRBJ2-1	CASSPERALVNEQFF	TGTGCCAGCAGCCCCGAGAGGGCCTTGGTTAATGAGCAGTTCTTC
few	.	TRBV12-3/TRBV12-4	TRBJ2-3	CASSSYPAPTYTDTQYF	TGTGCCAGCAGTTCATACCCGGCGCCGACGTACACAGATACGCAGTATTTT
.	TRBD2	TRBV9	TRBJ2-1	CASSATTSGRWNEQFF	TGTGCCAGCAGCGCCACGACTAGCGGGAGATGGAATGAGCAGTTCTTC
few	TRBD1	TRBV7-2	TRBJ2-6	CASSFSSGQDVGRPGGANVLTF	TGTGCCAGCAGCTTCTCATCTGGACAGGATGTTGGACGGCCGGGAGGGGCCAACGTCCTGACTTTC
.	TRBD1	TRBV5-1	TRBJ2-7	CASSHGQGGEQYF	TGCGCCAGCAGCCACGGACAGGGTGGCGAGCAGTACTTC
.	TRBD2	TRBV7-6	TRBJ2-7	CASSLVRAGGPPYEQYF	TGTGCCAGCAGCTTAGTCAGAGCGGGAGGCCCCCCCTACGAGCAGTACTTC